This T cell receptor beta chain was documented in a study of Graves' ophthalmopathy and Graves' hyperthyroidism. Study overall: The authors defined stable hyperthyroidism as no ophthalmopathy within 18 months of follow-up.

This clonotype was detected many times. RNA served as the template for amplifying TCR beta CDR3 regions. First-round RT-PCR employed HTBI primers, with a second-round multiplex PCR after it. Via MiXCR, TCRdb re-called the multiplex PCR reads, giving one row per CDR3 protein. The sample has some 1.1 million distinct CDR3 sequences; less than 45% are singletons. V shed 5 bases and J shed 1 base, with 14 bases lying between them. CDR1 is LNHNV, CDR2 YYDKDF, per germline (reference sequence). CDR3 size: 15 residues. Patients with other autoimmune diseases, uncontrolled infections, pregnancy or lactation were excluded.

This receptor was obtained from an adult man with Graves' hyperthyroidism. Input material: peripheral blood or thyroid tissue (not recorded which). The J gene is TRBJ2-5, the V gene TRBV15; D possibly matches TRBD1 or TRBD2 (5 bases each). The DNA for the CDR3 is TGTGCCACCAGCTCCACCCCGGGGCCCCAAGAGACCCAGTACTTC. This codes for CATSSTPGPQETQYF.